These 27 T cell receptor beta chains were sequenced from one sample in a study of T-cell memory formation after mild COVID-19. TCRdb re-derived calls from the 5' RACE reads in MiXCR, one entry per CDR3 protein. Of about 440,000 distinct CDR3 sequences listed, 20% are singletons. The sequenced sample was PBMCs or a T cell subset sorted from them (not recorded which). The source is an adult woman who had mild COVID-19 (a few samples of this study predate the infection). Cell type and time point are not known.

This clonotype turned up a few times. The genes are TRBV5-1 and TRBJ1-2, with a possible D match to TRBD1 (6 bases). The germline V and J ends were trimmed by 4 bases and 2 bases, with 9 bases remaining between them. The germline V gene has CDR1 SGHRS and CDR2 YFSETQ. CDR3 size: 13 residues. The CDR3 protein is CASSRGQNYGYTF. The CDR3 DNA sequence: TGCGCCAGCAGCCGCGGACAGAACTATGGCTACACCTTC.

The V gene is TRBV5-5, the J gene TRBJ2-2; the match to TRBD1 covers 7 bases. The CDR3 is 16 residues long. The germline CDR1 and CDR2 sequences are SGHKS and YYEKEE (reference sequence). V gave up 0 bases and J gave up 4 bases; unmatched junction bases: 6. This CDR3 reads CASSLGMGQITGELFF. Written as DNA, the CDR3 is TGTGCCAGCAGCTTGGGCATGGGACAGATCACCGGGGAGCTGTTTTTT.

This clonotype showed up many times. This chain joins TRBV10-3 and TRBJ2-7; possibly TRBD1 for D (5 bases). The CDR3 is 12 amino acids. Per the germline V gene, CDR1 is ENHRY and CDR2 is SYGVKD. V lost 4 bases and J lost 6, with 10 bases in between. CDR3 nucleotides: TGTGCCATCAGTGCCCAGGGAAGCGAGCAGTACTTC. This encodes CAISAQGSEQYF.

This clonotype was seen more than once but under ten times. The genes are TRBV2 and TRBJ2-7; TRBD1 matches 8 bases. V shed 2 bases and J 4 bases; nucleotides not matched to a gene: 4. Germline V gives CDR1 SNHLY, CDR2 FYNNEI. The CDR3 loop spans 14 amino acids. CDR3 coding DNA: TGTGCCAGCAGTGAACAGGGGGCGCAGTACGAGCAGTACTTC. Protein sequence: CASSEQGAQYEQYF.

This chain connects TRBV5-1 to TRBJ1-2, with 7 bases identical to TRBD1. The germline gives CDR1 SGHRS, CDR2 YFSETQ. CDR3 size: 15 residues. V lost 3 bases, J lost 4 bases, and 9 bases stayed unmatched. The CDR3: CASSWGQNPSYGYTF. CDR3 coding DNA: TGCGCCAGCAGCTGGGGACAGAACCCCTCCTATGGCTACACCTTC.

This clonotype was counted only a few times. The CDR3: CAISTRSEQYF. Here the CDR3 DNA reads TGTGCCATCTCGACACGGTCCGAGCAGTACTTC. This chain links TRBV10-3 with TRBJ2-7; no reliable D call. The germline V and J ends were trimmed by 8 bases and 6 bases, with 11 bases remaining between them. CDR3 size: 11 residues. The germline gives CDR1 ENHRY, CDR2 SYGVKD.

The genes are TRBV6-5 and TRBJ2-7; 7 positions match TRBD1. V dropped 6 bases and J dropped 2; count of bases not matched to a gene: 10. The germline gives CDR1 MNHEY, CDR2 SVGAGI. The CDR3 is 15 residues long. This chain's CDR3 is CASSHGSGQTYEQYF. The CDR3 DNA is TGTGCCAGCAGCCACGGGTCGGGACAGACCTACGAGCAGTACTTC.

This clonotype was seen only a few times. The chain employs TRBV6-1 and TRBJ1-2; 8 bases map to TRBD1. Germline CDR1 MNHNS, CDR2 SASEGT. The J segment lost 9 bases and the V segment lost 6 bases, leaving 15 bases of the junction unmatched. This CDR3 contains 15 residues. The CDR3 is CASRAVGGTGLSYTF. CDR3 nucleotide sequence: TGTGCCAGCAGGGCAGTCGGCGGGACAGGTCTCAGCTACACCTTC.

This clonotype was counted only a few times. The rearrangement joins TRBV12-3 or TRBV12-4 to TRBJ1-5; a possible D gene is TRBD1 (5 bases). V lost 5 bases, J lost 4 bases, and 12 bases lay in between. This CDR3 comprises 14 residues. CDR3: CASSHDGGNQPQHF. The CDR3 bases are TGTGCCAGCAGTCACGATGGGGGGAATCAGCCCCAGCATTTT.

In this sample, this clonotype turned up many times. For the CDR3, the DNA is TGTGCCAGCAGCGTAGCTGGGGACAGTTATTACGAGCAGTACTTC. Its translation: CASSVAGDSYYEQYF. This chain uses TRBV9 with TRBJ2-7; TRBD1 matches 7 bases. The CDR3 is 15 amino acids. Germline lookup yields CDR1 SGDLS and CDR2 YYNGEE. The J segment lost 4 bases and the V segment lost 0 bases, leaving 7 bases of the junction unmatched.

This clonotype was recorded a few times. The V call is TRBV5-6, the J call TRBJ2-3; D is possibly TRBD1 or TRBD2 (6 bases each). With 3 bases removed from V and 3 bases from J, the gap between germline ends came to 20 bases. The germline V gene has CDR1 SGHDT and CDR2 YYEEEE. CDR3 length equals 17 residues. The CDR3 loop reads CASSWGVTGFPTDTQYF. The CDR3 DNA reads TGTGCCAGCAGCTGGGGGGTGACAGGATTTCCTACAGATACGCAGTATTTT.

This clonotype has a handful of counts. This chain connects TRBV5-1 to TRBJ2-1, with 8 bases that match TRBD1. The junction had 9 bases not matched to a gene; V was cut back by 4 bases and J by 6 bases. The CDR3 runs to 15 residues. From germline, CDR1 is SGHRS and CDR2 YFSETQ. The DNA of the CDR3 is TGCGCCAGCAGCCGAGGAGGAGACAGGGGCAATGAGCAGTTCTTC. Encoded protein: CASSRGGDRGNEQFF. Full variable domain (outside the CDR3, taken from reference TRBV5-1 and TRBJ2-1): KAGVTQTPRYLIKTRGQQVTLSCSPISGHRSVSWYQQTPGQGLQFLFEYFSETQRNKGNFPGRFSGRQFSNSRSEMNVSTLELGDSALYLCASSRGGDRGNEQFFGPGTRLTVL.

V and J are TRBV24-1 and TRBJ1-3; D unresolved. V lost 5 bases and J lost 4, with 8 bases in between. CDR3 length: 13 amino acids. Germline V gives CDR1 KGHDR, CDR2 SFDVKD. The CDR3 is CATSGHTGNTIYF. Here the CDR3 DNA reads TGTGCCACCAGTGGTCACACCGGAAACACCATATATTTT.

This clonotype was recorded many times. This chain joins TRBV5-1 and TRBJ2-1; D perhaps matches TRBD2 (6 bases). This CDR3 contains 15 residues. The V gene lost 0 bases and the J gene lost 0 bases, with 7 bases spanning the gap. The germline V gene encodes CDR1 SGHRS and CDR2 YFSETQ. This CDR3 is CASSLETSSYNEQFF. The CDR3 DNA reads TGCGCCAGCAGCTTGGAGACTAGCTCCTACAATGAGCAGTTCTTC.

This clonotype was seen only a few times. The rearrangement uses TRBV14 and TRBJ2-1, with D tentatively TRBD1 (5 bases). This CDR3 region has 15 residues. Per the germline V gene, CDR1 is SGHDN and CDR2 is FVKESK. Trimming took 0 bases from V and 6 from J, leaving 12 bases between them. The CDR3: CASSQERGLFNEQFF. Written as DNA, the CDR3 is TGTGCCAGCAGCCAAGAAAGGGGCTTATTCAATGAGCAGTTCTTC.

The sample holds one count of this clonotype. J is TRBJ2-7 and V is TRBV11-3; D gene unclear. Trimming stripped 6 bases from V and 0 bases from J, with 12 bases between. The germline V gene encodes CDR1 SGHNT and CDR2 YENEEA. The CDR3 sequence is 14 residues long. CDR3 sequence (DNA): TGTGCCAGCAGTTCGATGGACCTCTCCTACGAGCAGTACTTC. Protein: CASSSMDLSYEQYF.

This clonotype was observed a few times. V and J are TRBV12-3 or TRBV12-4 and TRBJ2-5; 9 bases are a match to TRBD2. J lost 2 bases, V lost 3 bases, and 4 bases had no gene match. The CDR3 is 15 amino acids. The CDR3 region is CASSFQTSGQETQYF. CDR3 bases: TGTGCCAGCAGTTTTCAGACTAGCGGACAAGAGACCCAGTACTTC.

Many counts were recorded for this clonotype. Here the CDR3 reads CASSEEQGGGETQYF. DNA of the CDR3: TGTGCCAGCAGCGAGGAACAGGGGGGAGGTGAGACCCAGTACTTC. The chain links TRBV9 to TRBJ2-5; 8 nucleotides align to TRBD1. V was pared by 3 bases and J by 5 bases, with 9 bases of the junction left unmatched. There are 15 residues in the CDR3. The V gene's germline CDR1 is SGDLS and CDR2 YYNGEE.

This clonotype was counted at least ten times. The chain links TRBV14 to TRBJ2-2; 8 nucleotides agree with TRBD1. Germline V CDR1 and CDR2: SGHDN, FVKESK. V shed 4 bases and J 2 bases; nucleotides not matched to a gene: 6. The CDR3 loop spans 16 amino acids. In nucleotides, the CDR3 is TGTGCCAGCAGCCCTACCGGGACAGGAAACACCGGGGAGCTGTTTTTT. Translated, it gives CASSPTGTGNTGELFF.

The chain is built from TRBV7-9 and TRBJ2-7; 7 bases match TRBD1. Germline V gives CDR1 SEHNR, CDR2 FQNEAQ (reference sequence). The V segment lost 5 bases and the J segment 7 bases; nucleotides outside the gene matches: 8. CDR3 length: 13 residues. The CDR3 DNA is TGTGCCAGCAGCGACGGACAGGCTCGGGAGCAGTACTTC. It specifies CASSDGQAREQYF.

The J gene is TRBJ2-1, the V gene TRBV19; TRBD2 matches at 7 bases. Germline V gene sequence: CDR1 LNHDA, CDR2 SQIVND (reference sequence). This CDR3 contains 15 residues. J lost 7 bases, V lost 4 bases, and 10 bases had no gene match. CDR3: CASSTGGLWANEQFF. In nucleotides, the CDR3 is TGTGCCAGTAGTACGGGGGGTTTATGGGCGAATGAGCAGTTCTTC.

In its sample, this clonotype was seen many times. This chain connects TRBV7-9 to TRBJ1-3; the D gene is possibly TRBD1 (6 bases). Deletions cut 3 bases from V and 0 bases from J, with 6 bases between. The CDR3 totals 14 residues. Germline CDR1 is SEHNR and CDR2 is FQNEAQ (reference sequence). Written as DNA, the CDR3 is TGTGCCAGCAGCTTGACAGGCTCTGGAAACACCATATATTTT. Protein product: CASSLTGSGNTIYF.

This chain joins TRBV12-3 or TRBV12-4 and TRBJ2-7; 13 bases line up with TRBD2. CDR3 length: 17 residues. Trimming at V came to 3 bases and at J to 0 bases, leaving 5 bases not matched to a gene. The CDR3 coding sequence is TGTGCCAGCAGTTTGGGACTAGCGGGGACTAGCTCCTACGAGCAGTACTTC. Protein sequence: CASSLGLAGTSSYEQYF.

The chain joins TRBV4-3 to TRBJ2-7, with D possibly being TRBD2 (5 bases). The CDR3 is 15 amino acids. Germline values: CDR1 LGHNA, CDR2 YSLEER. V shed 1 base and J shed 0 bases, with 10 bases lying between them. CDR3 bases: TGCGCCAGCAGCCAAGGGACTTCCAGCTCCTACGAGCAGTACTTC. Its protein product is CASSQGTSSSYEQYF.

This chain connects TRBV6-1 to TRBJ2-7; 7 nucleotides match TRBD2. This CDR3 contains 14 residues. Looked up from germline, CDR1 is MNHNS and CDR2 is SASEGT. The ends lost 3 bases at V and 2 bases at J; junction bases unmatched: 4. As DNA, the CDR3 is TGTGCCAGCAGTGACACGGGGGGACCCTACGAGCAGTACTTC. Translated: CASSDTGGPYEQYF.

This clonotype has only one observation. The V gene is TRBV7-8, the J gene TRBJ2-3; perhaps TRBD2 as D (6 bases). Looked up from germline, CDR1 is SGHVS and CDR2 is FQNEAQ. Trimming pared 1 base from V and 3 bases from J, leaving 14 bases between. The length of the CDR3 is 16 residues. The CDR3 spells CASSLVGGIRTDTQYF. Here the CDR3 DNA reads TGTGCCAGCAGCTTAGTTGGGGGGATTAGGACAGATACGCAGTATTTT.

There are a few counts of this clonotype. The chain carries TRBV4-1 and TRBJ2-1; the match to TRBD2 covers 12 bases. There are 17 residues in the CDR3. Germline CDR1 MGHRA, CDR2 YSYEKL. Losses at the gene ends were 4 bases for V and 2 bases for J; bases not matched to a gene: 6. The CDR3 nucleotides are TGCGCCAGCAGCCGATCCCCTAGCGGGGGGGCCTACAATGAGCAGTTCTTC. It yields the protein CASSRSPSGGAYNEQFF.